A single sample gave rise to the 27 T cell receptor beta chains below, sequenced in a study of cytomegalovirus exposure and HLA in healthy donors. PCR involved 60 Vbeta and 13 Jbeta primers. The table came from immunoSEQ multiplex PCR; TCRdb's copy has only in-frame clones and leaves some out. Here the sample spans 150,000 to 200,000 clones, 82% being singletons. Sequencing was carried out using PBMCs. Every receptor here comes from a male donor in good health and CMV-seronegative.

V gene TRBV5-8 combines with J gene TRBJ1-2, with D maybe TRBD1 (5 bases). This CDR3 has 15 residues. Trimming left V 0 bases short and J 5 bases short, with 14 bases between. Germline V gene lookup returns CDR1 SGHTS and CDR2 YDEGEE. This CDR3 reads CASSLEAGKMYGYTF. CDR3 in DNA: TGTGCCAGCAGCTTGGAGGCAGGGAAGATGTATGGCTACACCTTC.

V gene TRBV7-7 combines with J gene TRBJ2-1; D is unresolved. V shed 2 bases and J shed 4 bases, with 6 bases lying between them. There are 13 residues in the CDR3. Per the germline V gene, CDR1 is SSHAT and CDR2 is FNYEAQ (reference sequence). The CDR3 region is CASSLSSYNEQFF. CDR3 bases: TGTGCCAGCAGCTTAAGCTCATACAATGAGCAGTTCTTC.

This rearrangement joins TRBV29-1 to TRBJ1-1, with unresolved D. V gave up 5 bases and J gave up 8 bases, with 15 bases separating them. The germline V gene encodes CDR1 SQVTM and CDR2 ANQGSEA. The CDR3 extends over 12 amino acids. As DNA, the CDR3 is TGCAGCGTTACTCGGGGTTTGGGGGAAGCTTTCTTT. Its translation: CSVTRGLGEAFF.

This chain joins TRBV7-3 and TRBJ2-7; perhaps TRBD2 as D (5 bases). V was cut by 4 bases and J by 2 bases, with 15 bases left in between. This CDR3 has 15 amino acids. The V gene's germline CDR1 is SGHTA and CDR2 FQGTGA. This CDR3 reads CASSSRLGAAYEQYF. The CDR3 nucleotides read TGTGCCAGCAGCTCCCGTTTGGGAGCGGCCTACGAGCAGTACTTC. Looking up the rest from reference TRBV7-3 and TRBJ2-7 gives the full variable domain: GAGVSQTPSNKVTEKGKYVELRCDPISGHTALYWYRQSLGQGPEFLIYFQGTGAADDSGLPNDRFFAVRPEGSVSTLKIQRTERGDSAVYLCASSSRLGAAYEQYFGPGTRLTVT.

The chain links TRBV28 to TRBJ2-5; TRBD1 aligns across 10 bases. Germline assignment: CDR1 MDHEN and CDR2 SYDVKM. V lost 2 bases to trimming and J lost 0 bases; unmatched junction nucleotides: 12. The CDR3 loop spans 19 amino acids. CDR3 sequence: CASSLRQGARRRYQETQYF. DNA of the CDR3: TGTGCCAGCAGTTTACGACAGGGGGCGCGGCGGAGATACCAAGAGACCCAGTACTTC.

The gene calls are TRBV27 and TRBJ2-1, with unresolved D. CDR1 is MNHEY, CDR2 SMNVEV, per germline (reference sequence). The CDR3 is made up of 15 amino acids. Trimming took off 3 bases at V and 7 bases at J, with 16 bases between the two ends. In DNA, the CDR3 is TGTGCCAGCAGTTTGCTAGAGTTGGGTAAGAATGAGCAGTTCTTC. This encodes CASSLLELGKNEQFF.

Written as DNA, the CDR3 is TGTGCCAGCAGCCCAGAGGGGGTGGCGGGCACCGGGGAGCTGTTTTTT. Translation: CASSPEGVAGTGELFF. The V gene is TRBV7-8, the J gene TRBJ2-2; tentative D call: TRBD1 (6 bases). The V end lost 5 bases, the J end lost 4 bases, and 17 bases lay between the germline ends. The CDR3 consists of 16 residues. Germline lookup yields CDR1 SGHVS and CDR2 FQNEAQ. Variable domain in full (rest from reference TRBV7-8 and TRBJ2-2): GAGVSQSPRYKVAKRGQDVALRCDPISGHVSLFWYQQALGQGPEFLTYFQNEAQLDKSGLPSDRFFAERPEGSVSTLKIQRTQQEDSAVYLCASSPEGVAGTGELFFGEGSRLTVL.

The CDR3 reads CASSIQVLRGAFSNNEQFF. CDR3 coding DNA: TGTGCCAGTAGTATACAGGTTCTGCGGGGGGCCTTTTCAAACAATGAGCAGTTCTTC. The rearrangement joins TRBV19 to TRBJ2-1; 8 bases fit TRBD2. In germline, CDR1 is LNHDA, CDR2 SQIVND (reference sequence). This CDR3 is 19 amino acids long. Trimming at V came to 2 bases and at J to 5 bases, leaving 17 bases not matched to a gene.

This clone was counted a single time. J is TRBJ2-5 and V is TRBV4-3; 7 bases map to TRBD2. The J call may be wrong; the DNA end is better matched by TRBJ2-7. This CDR3 region has 15 residues. Germline CDR1 LGHNA, CDR2 YSLEER. CDR3 DNA sequence: TGCGCCAGCAGCCAAGATACTAGCGCAACCTACGAGCAGTACTTC. As protein: CASSQDTSATYEQYF.

The chain links TRBV27 to TRBJ1-1; D might be TRBD1 (6 bases). With 3 bases removed from V and 4 bases from J, the gap between germline ends came to 12 bases. Germline CDR1 and CDR2: MNHEY and SMNVEV (reference sequence). The CDR3 covers 14 residues. Here the CDR3 DNA reads TGTGCCAGCAGTTTGGCAACAGGGACCACTGAAGCTTTCTTT. Residues: CASSLATGTTEAFF.

The V and J genes are TRBV27 and TRBJ2-1; maybe TRBD1 (6 bases). Germline CDR1 is MNHEY and CDR2 is SMNVEV (reference sequence). V was shortened by 0 bases and J by 5 bases, with 11 bases between the two germline ends. The CDR3 covers 15 residues. Here the CDR3 reads CASSLSWGLHNEQFF. CDR3 sequence (DNA): TGTGCCAGCAGTTTATCTTGGGGGCTACACAATGAGCAGTTCTTC.

The chain combines TRBV30 with TRBJ1-1; 7 bases agree with TRBD1. Germline V CDR1 and CDR2: GTSNPN, SVGIG (reference sequence). With V trimmed by 5 bases and J by 2 bases, 8 bases remained unmatched. This CDR3 is built from 14 residues. DNA for the CDR3: TGTGCCTGGGCCCCACACAGGGGCAACACTGAAGCTTTCTTT. Translation gives CAWAPHRGNTEAFF.

V gene TRBV7-9 combines with J gene TRBJ1-3, with TRBD1 as a possible D gene (6 bases). The CDR3 is made up of 14 amino acids. The germline V gene encodes CDR1 SEHNR and CDR2 FQNEAQ (reference sequence). Trimming pared 5 bases from V and 4 bases from J, leaving 12 bases between. The CDR3 loop is CASSKTGGGNTIYF. The DNA of the CDR3 is TGTGCCAGCAGCAAAACGGGGGGCGGAAACACCATATATTTT.

V and J are TRBV12-5 and TRBJ2-5; D is possibly TRBD1 (6 bases). Germline V gene data show CDR1 as LGHNT and CDR2 as FRNRAP. Trimming removed 3 bases from V and 3 bases from J, with 8 bases in between. CDR3 length equals 13 residues. Here the CDR3 reads CASGLGGKETQYF. For the CDR3, the DNA is TGTGCTAGTGGTTTAGGGGGTAAAGAGACCCAGTACTTC.

This sequence joins TRBV5-4 and TRBJ2-3; 12 bases map to TRBD2. V lost 3 bases and J lost 0; bases outside the gene matches: 5. This CDR3 has 17 residues. Germline CDR1 is SGHNT and CDR2 is YYREEE (reference sequence). As DNA, the CDR3 is TGTGCCAGCAGCTCGATGACTAGCGGGAGTAGCACAGATACGCAGTATTTT. This translates into CASSSMTSGSSTDTQYF.

The chain has TRBV6-5 and TRBJ1-1; no reliable D call. Germline V gives CDR1 MNHEY, CDR2 SVGAGI. V was clipped by 2 bases and J by 5 bases, with 9 bases between them. The CDR3 runs to 13 residues. CDR3 sequence reads: CASSYPAATEAFF. Written as DNA, the CDR3 is TGTGCCAGCAGTTACCCGGCAGCGACTGAAGCTTTCTTT.

The V gene is TRBV7-9, the J gene TRBJ2-3; 10 nucleotides agree with TRBD2. V lost 5 bases to trimming and J lost 1 base; unmatched junction nucleotides: 3. Germline CDR1 is SEHNR and CDR2 is FQNEAQ (reference sequence). This CDR3 is 15 amino acids long. The CDR3 here is CASSPLAGGTDTQYF. DNA for the CDR3: TGTGCCAGCAGCCCCCTAGCGGGGGGCACAGATACGCAGTATTTT. The full variable domain, with the rest looked up from reference TRBV7-9 and TRBJ2-3, is DTGVSQNPRHKITKRGQNVTFRCDPISEHNRLYWYRQTLGQGPEFLTYFQNEAQLEKSRLLSDRFSAERPKGSFSTLEIQRTEQGDSAMYLCASSPLAGGTDTQYFGPGTRLTVL.

The chain joins TRBV6-4 to TRBJ2-3; possibly TRBD1 for D (5 bases). V gave up 6 bases and J gave up 6 bases, with 19 bases separating them. Germline assignment: CDR1 MRHNA and CDR2 SNTAGT. This CDR3 has 15 amino acids. CDR3 in DNA: TGTGCCAGCAGCCACCAGCCTGGGGCGATGGATACGCAGTATTTT. It codes for CASSHQPGAMDTQYF.

CDR3 coding DNA: TGTGCCAGCAGTAAGATACAGGGTTCCCCTAACTATGGCTACACCTTC. Encoded protein: CASSKIQGSPNYGYTF. V and J are TRBV6-6 and TRBJ1-2; the D gene is possibly TRBD1 (6 bases). Germline-derived CDR1 and CDR2 are MNHNY and SVGAGI (reference sequence). This CDR3 contains 16 residues. V lost 5 bases, J lost 0 bases, and 16 bases lay in between.

The CDR3 nucleotides read TGTGCCTGGAGTGTGGGAGGGGCCTATGGCTACACCTTC. Translating it yields CAWSVGGAYGYTF. This rearrangement joins TRBV30 to TRBJ1-2; maybe TRBD1 (5 bases). Germline V gene sequence: CDR1 GTSNPN, CDR2 SVGIG (reference sequence). Deletions cut 0 bases from V and 4 bases from J, with 9 bases between. The CDR3 spans 13 residues.

This clone has a single count. This chain joins TRBV5-4 and TRBJ2-1; D is uncertain. From germline, CDR1 is SGHNT and CDR2 YYREEE (reference sequence). This CDR3 contains 16 residues. The V and J ends lost 0 bases and 4 bases respectively, with 14 bases between them. CDR3 DNA sequence: TGTGCCAGCAGCTTGGGTAGTCCCCGTACTTACAATGAGCAGTTCTTC. Translation gives CASSLGSPRTYNEQFF.

The chain has TRBV4-3 and TRBJ2-1, with D hard to call. Germline V gene data show CDR1 as LGHNA and CDR2 as YSLEER. Trimming took 1 base from V and 0 from J, leaving 13 bases between them. CDR3 size: 17 residues. This chain's CDR3 is CASSQARFGSSYNEQFF. CDR3 nucleotide sequence: TGCGCCAGCAGCCAAGCTCGGTTTGGTAGCTCCTACAATGAGCAGTTCTTC.

The genes are TRBV6-1 and TRBJ2-4; D is perhaps TRBD2 (6 bases). The CDR3 runs to 15 residues. Trimming pared 5 bases from V and 8 bases from J, leaving 19 bases between. Germline V lookup: CDR1 MNHNS, CDR2 SASEGT. The CDR3 spells CASSITAGEADIQYF. Here the CDR3 DNA reads TGTGCCAGCAGTATAACAGCGGGTGAAGCGGACATTCAGTACTTC.

The genes are TRBV7-2 and TRBJ2-3; D is perhaps TRBD2 (6 bases). The germline V gene encodes CDR1 SGHTA and CDR2 FQGNSA. This CDR3 region has 15 residues. Between the trimmed V and J ends, which lost 1 base and 1 base, there was a span of 9 bases. CDR3 region: CASSLVPSGTDTQYF. The CDR3, as DNA: TGTGCCAGCAGCTTAGTCCCTAGCGGCACAGATACGCAGTATTTT.

The chain joins TRBV30 to TRBJ2-2; 8 bases line up with TRBD2. The CDR3 contains 14 residues. The J segment lost 7 bases and the V segment lost 2 bases, leaving 6 bases of the junction unmatched. The V gene's germline CDR1 is GTSNPN and CDR2 SVGIG (reference sequence). In DNA, the CDR3 is TGTGCCTGGAGTCTCGGACTAGCTGTCGGGGAGCTGTTTTTT. Its protein is CAWSLGLAVGELFF.

This clone was picked up a small number of times. V and J are TRBV27 and TRBJ2-3; TRBD2 agrees at 8 bases. The CDR3 length is 18 residues. Trimming removed 2 bases from V and 5 bases from J; junction bases left unmatched: 15. Per germline, CDR1 MNHEY and CDR2 SMNVEV (reference sequence). The CDR3 nucleotides are TGTGCCAGCAGTTTAGTCCCCCCCGGGGGACTAGTTGGAGATACGCAGTATTTT. This gives the protein CASSLVPPGGLVGDTQYF.

This clone was detected only a few times. The rearrangement links TRBV30 to TRBJ2-3; 7 bases line up with TRBD2. The J segment lost 5 bases and the V segment lost 3 bases, leaving 11 bases of the junction unmatched. CDR1 is GTSNPN and CDR2 is SVGIG in the germline V gene (reference sequence). This CDR3 has 15 amino acids. The CDR3 protein is CAWRTSSGGRDTQYF. CDR3 in DNA: TGTGCCTGGAGAACTAGCTCGGGAGGTAGAGATACGCAGTATTTT.